The clone carrying this TCR beta chain was seen at least ten times. Its cognate antigen is unknown. This sample is drawn from a study of T-cell reconstitution after alpha-beta-depleted transplantation in children. The study, taken as a whole, reports: Some patients showed high day-60 TCRbeta diversity, which derived from surviving recipient T cells and thymic progenitors. Counts and diversity of T cells one year after transplant came mostly from newly produced T cells.

Researchers prepared the TCRbeta library using unique molecular identifiers, the study reports. TCRdb analysed the PCR reads with MiXCR anew, one entry per CDR3 protein. Of 250,000 to 300,000 distinct CDR3 sequences listed, around 10% are singletons. CDR1 and CDR2 (germline): SQVTM, ANQGSEA. This CDR3 has 12 amino acids. V was shortened by 6 bases and J by 1 base, with 10 bases between the two germline ends. This TCR was sampled from a boy in the first two years of life with acute myeloid leukemia, due to receive a stem cell transplant. The V and J genes are TRBV29-1 and TRBJ2-7; D perhaps matches TRBD1 (6 bases). The sequences come from PBMCs, collected before TCRalphabeta/CD19-depleted stem cell transplant. DNA for the CDR3: TGCAGCGTGGACAGTCCTTCCTACGAGCAGTACTTC. This gives the protein CSVDSPSYEQYF.